This entry features one TCR beta chain sequence. The antigen remains unidentified. UMIs accompanied the 5'RACE template switching by which TCR beta cDNA was made. Reprocessing the 5' RACE reads, TCRdb reports a single entry for every CDR3 protein and omits DNA. The table lists roughly 180,000 distinct CDR3 sequences. This record comes from a study of T cells expressing NK-cell markers. As for the study in general: Out of eight donors sequenced, seven tested HCMV-seropositive and the remaining one seronegative.

Study-wide results and caveats: Whether expanded NKG2C+ T cell clones were HCMV-specific remained unclear.

The receptor was derived from a woman between 18 and 69 years old in good health. The material sequenced was blood T cells: a sorted CD56 or NKG2C T cell subset, CD4+ or CD8+ T cells, or bulk PBMC T cells (not recorded which).

CDR3 in amino acids: CSALTSGGYNEQFF. The chain carries TRBV20-1 and TRBJ2-1; TCRdb's D call of TRBD2 is untestable without DNA. Germline CDR1 is DFQATT and CDR2 is SNEGSKA (reference sequence). CDR3 length: 14 residues.